This T cell receptor (beta chain) derives from a study of cytomegalovirus exposure and HLA in healthy donors. Whole-study results and caveats: Testing in vitro showed a few CMV-associated chains specific for CMV antigens. In an earlier analysis, productive rearrangement rates for most beta V segments clustered near 87% or 30%. Roughly even sequencing depth across donors was the assumption behind the presence/absence analyses.

Samples came from healthy bone marrow donors. On this clone: The antigen is not known.

The PCR had 60 Vbeta and 13 Jbeta primers. Profiled with immunoSEQ multiplex PCR; TCRdb holds only in-frame clones, not every one. The sample consists of approximately 90,000 clones, 85% of them appearing once. The source of this sequence is a man between 35 and 55 years old in good health and CMV-seropositive. The sequencing input was PBMCs.

CDR3 in amino acids: CASSQDQGNYGYTF. CDR3 DNA sequence: TGTGCCAGCAGCCAAGACCAGGGCAACTATGGCTACACCTTC. The J gene is TRBJ1-2, the V gene TRBV14; possibly TRBD1 for D (5 bases). The germline V and J ends were trimmed by 0 bases and 2 bases, with 7 bases remaining between them. CDR1 and CDR2 (germline): SGHDN, FVKESK. CDR3 size: 14 residues.